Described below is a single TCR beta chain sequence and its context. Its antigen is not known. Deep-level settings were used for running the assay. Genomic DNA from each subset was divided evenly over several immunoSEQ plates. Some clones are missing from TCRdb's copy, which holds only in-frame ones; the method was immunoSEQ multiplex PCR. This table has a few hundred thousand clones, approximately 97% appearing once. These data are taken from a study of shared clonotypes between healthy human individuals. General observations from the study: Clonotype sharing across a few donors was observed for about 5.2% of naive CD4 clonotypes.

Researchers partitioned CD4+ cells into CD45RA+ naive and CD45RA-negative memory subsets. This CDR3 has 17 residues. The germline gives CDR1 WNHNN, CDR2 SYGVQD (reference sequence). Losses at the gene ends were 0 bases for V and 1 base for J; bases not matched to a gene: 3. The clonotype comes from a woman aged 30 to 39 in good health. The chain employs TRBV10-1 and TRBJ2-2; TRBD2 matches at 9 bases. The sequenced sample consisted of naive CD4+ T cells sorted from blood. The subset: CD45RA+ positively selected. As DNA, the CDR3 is TGCGCCAGCAGTGAGTCGAAACTAGCGGGGAACACCGGGGAGCTGTTTTTT. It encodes CASSESKLAGNTGELFF.